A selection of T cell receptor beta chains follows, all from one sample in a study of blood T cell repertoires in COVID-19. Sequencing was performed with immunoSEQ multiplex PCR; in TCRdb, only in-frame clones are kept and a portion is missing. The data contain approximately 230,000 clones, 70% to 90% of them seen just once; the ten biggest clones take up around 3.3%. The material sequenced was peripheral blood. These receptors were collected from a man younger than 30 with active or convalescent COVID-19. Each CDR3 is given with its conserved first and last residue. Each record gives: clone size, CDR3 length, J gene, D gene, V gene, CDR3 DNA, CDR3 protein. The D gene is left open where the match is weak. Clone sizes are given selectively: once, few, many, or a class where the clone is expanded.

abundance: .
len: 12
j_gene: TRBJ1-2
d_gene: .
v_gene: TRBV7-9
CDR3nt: TGTGCCAGCAGCTTAGACGGGAATGGCTACACCTTC
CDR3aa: CASSLDGNGYTF

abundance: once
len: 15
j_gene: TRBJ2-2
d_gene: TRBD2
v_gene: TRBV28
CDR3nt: TGTGCCAGCAGTTTCTCCGGGGGGAAGGCCGGGGAGCTGTTTTTT
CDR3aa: CASSFSGGKAGELFF

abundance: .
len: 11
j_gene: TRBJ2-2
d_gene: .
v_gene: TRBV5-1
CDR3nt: TGCGCCAGCAGTCGGGGCGGGGAGCTGTTTTTT
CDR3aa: CASSRGGELFF

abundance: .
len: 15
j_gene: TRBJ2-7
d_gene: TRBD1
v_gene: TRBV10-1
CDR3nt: TGCGCCAGCAGTGAGCCCCGGACAGGGGTTTACGAGCAGTACTTC
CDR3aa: CASSEPRTGVYEQYF

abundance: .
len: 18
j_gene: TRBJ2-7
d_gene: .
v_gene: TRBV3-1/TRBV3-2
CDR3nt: TGTGCCAGCAGCCAAGTTGGGGCGAGCTGGGGTAGGACCTACGAGCAGTACTTC
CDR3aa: CASSQVGASWGRTYEQYF

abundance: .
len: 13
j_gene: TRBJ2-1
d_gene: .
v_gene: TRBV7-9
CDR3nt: TGTGCCAGCACCTTAGGAGTGTACAATGAGCAGTTCTTC
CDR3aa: CASTLGVYNEQFF

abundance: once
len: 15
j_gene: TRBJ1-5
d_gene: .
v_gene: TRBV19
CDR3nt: TGTGCCAGTAGTATAGGGAGGGCTTCGGATCAGCCCCAGCATTTT
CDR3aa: CASSIGRASDQPQHF

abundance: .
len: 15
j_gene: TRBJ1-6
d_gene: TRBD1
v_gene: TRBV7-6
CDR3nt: TGTGCCAGCAGCCGGAGGGGGACAGGGTTTTCACCCCTCCACTTT
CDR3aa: CASSRRGTGFSPLHF

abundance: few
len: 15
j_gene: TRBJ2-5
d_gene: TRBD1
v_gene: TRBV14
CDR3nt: TGTGCCAGCAGCTCCCGGACAGGGGCAGTAGAGACCCAGTACTTC
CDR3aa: CASSSRTGAVETQYF

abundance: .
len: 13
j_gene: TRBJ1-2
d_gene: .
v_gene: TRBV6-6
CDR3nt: TGTGCCAGCATTCAGGGAGGATCAGATGGCTACACCTTC
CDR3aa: CASIQGGSDGYTF

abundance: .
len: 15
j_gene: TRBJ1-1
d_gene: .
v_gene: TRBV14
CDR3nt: TGTGCCAGCAGCCTGAGGGGGATTGGGTACACTGAAGCTTTCTTT
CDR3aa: CASSLRGIGYTEAFF

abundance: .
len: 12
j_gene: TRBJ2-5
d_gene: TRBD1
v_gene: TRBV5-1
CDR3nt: TGCGCCAGCAGCATCAGGGGGGAGACCCAGTACTTC
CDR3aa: CASSIRGETQYF

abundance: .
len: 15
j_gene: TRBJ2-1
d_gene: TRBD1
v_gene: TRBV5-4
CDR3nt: TGTGCCAGCAGCTTGAGGCAGGGGGCCCCCGGGGAGCAGTTCTTC
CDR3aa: CASSLRQGAPGEQFF

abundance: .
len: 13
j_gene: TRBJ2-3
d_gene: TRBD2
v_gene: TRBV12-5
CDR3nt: TGTGCTAGTGGCCGGAGCGGGGCCGATACGCAGTATTTT
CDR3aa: CASGRSGADTQYF

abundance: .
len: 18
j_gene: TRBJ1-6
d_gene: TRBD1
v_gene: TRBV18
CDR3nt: TGTGCCAGCTCACCATTGGGATCGTCGGGACAGGACGATTCACCCCTCCACTTT
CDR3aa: CASSPLGSSGQDDSPLHF

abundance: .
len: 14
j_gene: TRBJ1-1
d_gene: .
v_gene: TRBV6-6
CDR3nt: TGTGCCAGCAGTTACGGGGGCGCGAACACTGAAGCTTTCTTT
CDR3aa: CASSYGGANTEAFF

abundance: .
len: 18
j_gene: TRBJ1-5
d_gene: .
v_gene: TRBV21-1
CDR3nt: TGTGCCAGCAGCAGAAGGGGAGGGGAGGGAGATAGCAATCAGCCCCAGCATTTT
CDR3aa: CASSRRGGEGDSNQPQHF

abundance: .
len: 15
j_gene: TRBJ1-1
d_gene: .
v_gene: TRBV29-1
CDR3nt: TGCAGCGTGGTGGGGCCCGGCGGGGTGAACACTGAAGCTTTCTTT
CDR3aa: CSVVGPGGVNTEAFF

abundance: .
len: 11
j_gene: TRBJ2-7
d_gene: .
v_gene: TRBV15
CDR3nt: TGTGCCACCAGTAGGACTGGCGAGCAGTACTTC
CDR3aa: CATSRTGEQYF